The rows below give T cell receptor beta chains drawn from one sample of a study of cytomegalovirus exposure and HLA in healthy donors. Clones were sequenced by immunoSEQ multiplex PCR, and TCRdb holds only the in-frame ones, with some missing. The sample consists of around 300,000 clones, 88% of them appearing once. The sample was PBMCs. These receptor sequences come from a man aged 25-45 years in good health and CMV-seronegative. Both conserved end residues are part of each CDR3. Fields, in order: J gene, V gene, clone size, D gene, CDR3 protein, CDR3 DNA. The D gene is left open where the match is weak. The size entry is marked missing in some rows and otherwise reads once, few, many or a size class.

J: TRBJ2-7; V: TRBV6-5; size: -; D: -; CDR3: CASSYLGAGEQYF; DNA: TGTGCCAGCAGTTACCTAGGGGCTGGCGAGCAGTACTTC
J: TRBJ1-2; V: TRBV30; size: -; D: -; CDR3: CAWSVQGKHYGYTF; DNA: TGTGCCTGGAGTGTACAGGGCAAGCACTATGGCTACACCTTC
J: TRBJ2-1; V: TRBV5-6; size: -; D: -; CDR3: CASSSEFSYNEQFF; DNA: TGTGCCAGCAGCTCAGAATTCTCCTACAATGAGCAGTTCTTC
J: TRBJ1-3; V: TRBV28; size: -; D: -; CDR3: CASSFTARRGNTIYF; DNA: TGTGCCAGCAGTTTTACGGCGCGGAGGGGAAACACCATATATTTT
J: TRBJ1-1; V: TRBV6-1; size: -; D: TRBD1; CDR3: CASSGWTGGLNTEAFF; DNA: TGTGCCAGCAGTGGCTGGACAGGGGGATTGAACACTGAAGCTTTCTTT
J: TRBJ1-5; V: TRBV19; size: once; D: -; CDR3: CASSQRGNQPQHF; DNA: TGTGCCAGTAGTCAACGGGGAAATCAGCCCCAGCATTTT
J: TRBJ1-1; V: TRBV6-1; size: -; D: TRBD1; CDR3: CASSEFRQGAGGTEAFF; DNA: TGTGCCAGCAGTGAATTCCGACAGGGGGCCGGCGGAACTGAAGCTTTCTTT
J: TRBJ1-4; V: TRBV4-2; size: once; D: -; CDR3: CASSQWVTGTNEKLFF; DNA: TGTGCCAGCAGCCAATGGGTCACAGGGACTAATGAAAAACTGTTTTTT
J: TRBJ1-5; V: TRBV18; size: -; D: -; CDR3: CASSRGGNQPQHF; DNA: TGTGCCAGCTCTAGGGGTGGCAATCAGCCCCAGCATTTT
J: TRBJ1-4; V: TRBV4-1; size: -; D: TRBD1; CDR3: CASSQAGTGINEKLFF; DNA: TGCGCCAGCAGCCAAGCCGGGACAGGGATTAATGAAAAACTGTTTTTT
J: TRBJ2-3; V: TRBV2; size: few; D: TRBD2; CDR3: CASSEGGVTDTQYF; DNA: TGTGCCAGCAGTGAGGGGGGGGTGACAGATACGCAGTATTTT
J: TRBJ1-6; V: TRBV19; size: -; D: -; CDR3: CASSLQGSPSGSPLHF; DNA: TGTGCCAGTAGTTTGCAGGGTAGTCCGTCGGGTTCACCCCTCCACTTT
J: TRBJ2-2; V: TRBV5-1; size: -; D: TRBD1; CDR3: CASSLMSGGIIGELFF; DNA: TGCGCCAGCAGCTTGATGTCAGGGGGCATTATCGGGGAGCTGTTTTTT
J: TRBJ2-7; V: TRBV27; size: -; D: TRBD2; CDR3: CASSWTSVHEQYF; DNA: TGTGCCAGCAGTTGGACTAGCGTCCACGAGCAGTACTTC
J: TRBJ2-2; V: TRBV9; size: once; D: TRBD2; CDR3: CASSDRTSFTGELFF; DNA: TGTGCCAGCAGCGACCGGACTAGCTTCACCGGGGAGCTGTTTTTT
J: TRBJ1-2; V: TRBV2; size: -; D: TRBD1; CDR3: CASSGAPGGGYGYTF; DNA: TGTGCCAGCAGTGGCGCCCCAGGGGGTGGCTATGGCTACACCTTC
J: TRBJ1-1; V: TRBV29-1; size: -; D: -; CDR3: CSVVRQMNTEAFF; DNA: TGCAGCGTTGTACGACAGATGAACACTGAAGCTTTCTTT
J: TRBJ2-3; V: TRBV4-1; size: -; D: -; CDR3: CASSLSGGSSSTDTQYF; DNA: TGCGCCAGCAGCCTTTCTGGGGGCAGCTCTAGCACAGATACGCAGTATTTT
J: TRBJ1-1; V: TRBV19; size: -; D: -; CDR3: CASSIVGDTEAFF; DNA: TGTGCCAGTAGTATCGTCGGGGACACTGAAGCTTTCTTT
J: TRBJ1-2; V: TRBV5-1; size: -; D: -; CDR3: CASSLVEAGFSGYTF; DNA: TGCGCCAGCAGCTTGGTAGAGGCGGGGTTTTCTGGCTACACCTTC
J: TRBJ2-2; V: TRBV4-1; size: -; D: -; CDR3: CASSHPSAGELFF; DNA: TGCGCCAGCAGCCATCCGTCGGCCGGGGAGCTGTTTTTT
J: TRBJ1-3; V: TRBV7-8; size: -; D: -; CDR3: CASSPQPGLSSGNTIYF; DNA: TGTGCCAGCAGCCCACAGCCGGGACTTAGCTCTGGAAACACCATATATTTT
J: TRBJ1-2; V: TRBV28; size: once; D: -; CDR3: CASSSPAASKALYGYTF; DNA: TGTGCCAGCAGTTCCCCGGCGGCTTCAAAGGCCCTCTATGGCTACACCTTC
J: TRBJ1-2; V: TRBV7-9; size: -; D: TRBD1; CDR3: CASSLASGTGSFYGYTF; DNA: TGTGCCAGCAGCTTGGCCTCCGGGACAGGGTCTTTCTATGGCTACACCTTC
J: TRBJ2-1; V: TRBV7-2; size: -; D: TRBD2; CDR3: CASSLGLLAGYNEQFF; DNA: TGTGCCAGCAGCTTAGGTTTACTAGCGGGGTACAATGAGCAGTTCTTC
J: TRBJ1-2; V: TRBV7-9; size: -; D: TRBD1; CDR3: CASSLGTGGRSNYGYTF; DNA: TGTGCCAGCAGCTTAGGGACAGGGGGCCGGTCTAACTATGGCTACACCTTC
J: TRBJ1-1; V: TRBV4-1; size: -; D: -; CDR3: CASSQGLLVTEAFF; DNA: TGCGCCAGCAGCCAAGGGCTCTTGGTCACTGAAGCTTTCTTT
J: TRBJ2-4; V: TRBV27; size: -; D: -; CDR3: CASSSVAKNIQYF; DNA: TGTGCCAGCAGTTCGGTAGCCAAAAACATTCAGTACTTC
J: TRBJ1-2; V: TRBV2; size: -; D: -; CDR3: CASSEARWQGYGYTF; DNA: TGTGCCAGCAGTGAAGCGCGGTGGCAAGGCTATGGCTACACCTTC
J: TRBJ2-2; V: TRBV6-5; size: -; D: TRBD1; CDR3: CASRGTGGGTGELFF; DNA: TGTGCCAGCAGGGGGACAGGAGGCGGCACCGGGGAGCTGTTTTTT
J: TRBJ2-7; V: TRBV7-9; size: -; D: TRBD2; CDR3: CASRAGGRSEQYF; DNA: TGTGCCAGCAGAGCGGGGGGACGATCAGAGCAGTACTTC
J: TRBJ2-2; V: TRBV18; size: once; D: -; CDR3: CASSPPGQENTGELFF; DNA: TGTGCCAGCTCACCACCTGGGCAGGAAAACACCGGGGAGCTGTTTTTT
J: TRBJ2-3; V: TRBV5-1; size: -; D: TRBD2; CDR3: CASSLFRTSVKSGDTQYF; DNA: TGCGCCAGCAGCTTGTTCCGGACTAGCGTGAAGTCAGGAGATACGCAGTATTTT
J: TRBJ1-2; V: TRBV14; size: -; D: -; CDR3: CASSQDRWGLYGYTF; DNA: TGTGCCAGCAGCCAAGATCGGTGGGGGCTCTATGGCTACACCTTC
J: TRBJ2-7; V: TRBV9; size: -; D: TRBD1; CDR3: CASSPRQGLISYEQYF; DNA: TGTGCCAGCAGCCCCCGACAGGGGTTGATCTCCTACGAGCAGTACTTC
J: TRBJ2-3; V: TRBV6-4; size: -; D: -; CDR3: CASSEERADTQYF; DNA: TGTGCCAGCAGTGAAGAGCGGGCAGATACGCAGTATTTT
J: TRBJ2-7; V: TRBV11-2; size: -; D: -; CDR3: CASSLSDSHYEQYF; DNA: TGTGCCAGCAGCTTAAGTGACAGCCACTACGAGCAGTACTTC
J: TRBJ1-5; V: TRBV2; size: -; D: TRBD1; CDR3: CASKGTAYSNQPQHF; DNA: TGTGCCAGCAAAGGGACAGCTTATAGCAATCAGCCCCAGCATTTT
J: TRBJ1-5; V: TRBV29-1; size: -; D: TRBD1; CDR3: CSVVVDRGLNQPQHF; DNA: TGCAGCGTTGTGGTGGACAGGGGGCTCAATCAGCCCCAGCATTTT
J: TRBJ1-2; V: TRBV2; size: -; D: TRBD1; CDR3: CASTGQGVGYTF; DNA: TGTGCCAGCACCGGACAGGGCGTAGGCTACACCTTC
J: TRBJ2-7; V: TRBV29-1; size: -; D: -; CDR3: CSVGQTYEQYF; DNA: TGCAGCGTTGGACAAACCTACGAGCAGTACTTC
J: TRBJ2-1; V: TRBV11-2; size: -; D: TRBD2; CDR3: CASSLAGGPENEQFF; DNA: TGTGCCAGCAGCTTAGCGGGGGGGCCAGAGAATGAGCAGTTCTTC
J: TRBJ2-7; V: TRBV9; size: -; D: -; CDR3: CASSVQGSDEQYF; DNA: TGTGCCAGCAGCGTCCAGGGATCGGACGAGCAGTACTTC
J: TRBJ1-2; V: TRBV9; size: few; D: -; CDR3: CASSIRVTDSNYGYTF; DNA: TGTGCCAGCAGCATCAGAGTGACAGATTCTAACTATGGCTACACCTTC
J: TRBJ1-2; V: TRBV4-3; size: -; D: -; CDR3: CASSQDVLRGYTF; DNA: TGCGCCAGCAGCCAAGATGTTCTGAGAGGCTACACCTTC